This TCR beta chain was identified in a study of shared clonotypes between healthy human individuals. The data were produced by immunoSEQ multiplex PCR, yet TCRdb's version contains in-frame clones alone and is incomplete. The data contain 1 million to 1.3 million clones, about 80% of them singletons. The CDR3 sequence is 14 residues long. The sample was memory CD4+ T cells from PBMCs. Documented subset: CD45RA-negative fraction. The TCR originated in a young man in good health. Some clones in this sample may be carry-over from other donors' samples. The J gene is TRBJ1-5, the V gene TRBV21-1; the D segment call TRBD1 is taken from the table without a DNA check. TRBV21-1 is a listed pseudogene. The CDR3 region is CASSNQGQGQPQHF. CDR3 sequence (DNA): TGTGCCAGCAGCAACCAGGGGCAGGGTCAGCCCCAGCATTTT.